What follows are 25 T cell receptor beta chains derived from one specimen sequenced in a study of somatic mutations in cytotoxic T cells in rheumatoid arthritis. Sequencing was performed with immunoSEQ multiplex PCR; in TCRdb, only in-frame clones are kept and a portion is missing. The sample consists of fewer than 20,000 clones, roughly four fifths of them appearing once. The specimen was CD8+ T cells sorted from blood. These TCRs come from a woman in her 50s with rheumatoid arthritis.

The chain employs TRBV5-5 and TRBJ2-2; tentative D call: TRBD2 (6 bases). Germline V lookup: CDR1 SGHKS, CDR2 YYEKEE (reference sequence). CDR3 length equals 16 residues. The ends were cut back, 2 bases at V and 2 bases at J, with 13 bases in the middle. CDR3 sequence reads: CASSLGEGTNTGELFF. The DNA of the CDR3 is TGTGCCAGCAGCTTAGGTGAGGGGACTAACACCGGGGAGCTGTTTTTT.

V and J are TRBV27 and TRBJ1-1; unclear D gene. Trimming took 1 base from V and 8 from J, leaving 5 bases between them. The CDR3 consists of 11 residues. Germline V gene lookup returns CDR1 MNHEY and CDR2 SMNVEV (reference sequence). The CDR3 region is CASSLFGEAFF. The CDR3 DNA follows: TGTGCCAGCAGTTTATTCGGCGAAGCTTTCTTT.

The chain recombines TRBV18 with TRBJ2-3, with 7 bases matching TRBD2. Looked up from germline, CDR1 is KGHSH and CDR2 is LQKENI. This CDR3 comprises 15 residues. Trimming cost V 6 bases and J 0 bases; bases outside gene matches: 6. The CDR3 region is CASSLSGMSTDTQYF. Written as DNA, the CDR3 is TGTGCCAGCTCCCTCAGCGGGATGAGCACAGATACGCAGTATTTT.

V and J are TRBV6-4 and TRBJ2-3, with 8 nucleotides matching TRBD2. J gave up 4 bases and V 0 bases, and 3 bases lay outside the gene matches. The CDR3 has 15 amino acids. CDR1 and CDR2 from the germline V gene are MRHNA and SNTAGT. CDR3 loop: CASSDSGGRSDTQYF. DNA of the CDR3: TGTGCCAGCAGTGACTCGGGCGGGAGGTCAGATACGCAGTATTTT.

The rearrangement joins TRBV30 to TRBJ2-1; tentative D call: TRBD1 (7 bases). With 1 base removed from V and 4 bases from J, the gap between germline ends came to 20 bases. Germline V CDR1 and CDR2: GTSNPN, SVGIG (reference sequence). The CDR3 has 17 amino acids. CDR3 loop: CAWSDYRGGGLYNEQFF. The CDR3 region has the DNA TGTGCCTGGAGTGATTACAGGGGAGGTGGGCTATACAATGAGCAGTTCTTC.

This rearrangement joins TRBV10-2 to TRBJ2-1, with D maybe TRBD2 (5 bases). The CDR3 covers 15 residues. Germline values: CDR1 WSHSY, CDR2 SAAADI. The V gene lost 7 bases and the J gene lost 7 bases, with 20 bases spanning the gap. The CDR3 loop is CASTTPGLSGNEQFF. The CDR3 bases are TGCGCCAGCACCACTCCCGGACTTAGTGGAAATGAGCAGTTCTTC.

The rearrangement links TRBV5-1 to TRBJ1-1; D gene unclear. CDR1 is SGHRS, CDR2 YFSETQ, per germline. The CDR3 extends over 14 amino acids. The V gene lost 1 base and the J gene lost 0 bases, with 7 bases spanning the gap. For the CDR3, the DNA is TGCGCCAGCAGCTTGTGGGATATGAACACTGAAGCTTTCTTT. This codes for CASSLWDMNTEAFF.

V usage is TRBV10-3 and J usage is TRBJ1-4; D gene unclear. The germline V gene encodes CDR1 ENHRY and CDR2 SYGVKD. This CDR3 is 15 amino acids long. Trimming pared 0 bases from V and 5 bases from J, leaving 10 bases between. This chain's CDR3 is CAISESGILNEKLFF. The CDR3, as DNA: TGTGCCATCAGTGAGTCGGGGATTCTGAATGAAAAACTGTTTTTT.

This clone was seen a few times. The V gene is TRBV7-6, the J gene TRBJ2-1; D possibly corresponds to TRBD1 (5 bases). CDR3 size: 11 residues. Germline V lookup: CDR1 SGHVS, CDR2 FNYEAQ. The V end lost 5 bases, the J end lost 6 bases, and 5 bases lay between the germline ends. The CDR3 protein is CASSDSNEQFF. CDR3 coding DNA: TGTGCCAGCAGCGACAGCAATGAGCAGTTCTTC.

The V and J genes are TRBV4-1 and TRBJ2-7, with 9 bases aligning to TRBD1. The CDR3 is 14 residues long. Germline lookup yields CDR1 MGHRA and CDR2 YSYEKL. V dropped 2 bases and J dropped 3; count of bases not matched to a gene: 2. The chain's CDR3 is CASSQPGQGYEQYF. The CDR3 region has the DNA TGCGCCAGCAGCCAACCGGGACAGGGCTACGAGCAGTACTTC.

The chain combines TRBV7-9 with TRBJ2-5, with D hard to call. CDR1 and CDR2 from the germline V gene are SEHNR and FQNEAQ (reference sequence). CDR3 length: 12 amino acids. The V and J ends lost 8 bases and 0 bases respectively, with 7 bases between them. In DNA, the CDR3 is TGTGCCAGCGGAATGTACCAAGAGACCCAGTACTTC. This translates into CASGMYQETQYF.

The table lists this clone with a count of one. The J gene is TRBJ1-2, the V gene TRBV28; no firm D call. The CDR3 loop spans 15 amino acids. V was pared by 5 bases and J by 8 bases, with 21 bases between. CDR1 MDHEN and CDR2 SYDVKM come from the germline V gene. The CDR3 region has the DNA TGTGCCAGCAGTGCGCGCCCCTCTGAGCCGGGGGGCTACACCTTC. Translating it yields CASSARPSEPGGYTF.

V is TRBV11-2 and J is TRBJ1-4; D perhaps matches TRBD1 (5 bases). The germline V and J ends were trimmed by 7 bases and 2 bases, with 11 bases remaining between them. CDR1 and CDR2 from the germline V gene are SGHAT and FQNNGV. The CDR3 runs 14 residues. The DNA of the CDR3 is TGTGCCAGCACTGCAGGGCCCACTAATGAAAAACTGTTTTTT. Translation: CASTAGPTNEKLFF.

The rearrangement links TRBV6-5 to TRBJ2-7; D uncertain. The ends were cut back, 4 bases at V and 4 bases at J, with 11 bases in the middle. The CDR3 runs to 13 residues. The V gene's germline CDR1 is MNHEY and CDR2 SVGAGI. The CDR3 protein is CASSCPDCYEQYF. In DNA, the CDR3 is TGTGCCAGCAGTTGCCCTGACTGTTACGAGCAGTACTTC.

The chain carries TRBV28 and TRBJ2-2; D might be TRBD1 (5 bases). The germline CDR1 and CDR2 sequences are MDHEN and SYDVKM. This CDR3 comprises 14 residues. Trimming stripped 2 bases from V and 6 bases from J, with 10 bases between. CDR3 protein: CASSLGGAPGELFF. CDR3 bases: TGTGCCAGCAGTTTAGGTGGGGCTCCCGGGGAGCTGTTTTTT.

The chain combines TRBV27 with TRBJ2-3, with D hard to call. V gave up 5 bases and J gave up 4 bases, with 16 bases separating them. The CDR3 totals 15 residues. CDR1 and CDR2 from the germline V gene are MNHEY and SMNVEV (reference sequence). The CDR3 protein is CASSPRSLLADTQYF. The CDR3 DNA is TGTGCCAGCAGTCCCAGGAGCCTGCTAGCAGATACGCAGTATTTT.

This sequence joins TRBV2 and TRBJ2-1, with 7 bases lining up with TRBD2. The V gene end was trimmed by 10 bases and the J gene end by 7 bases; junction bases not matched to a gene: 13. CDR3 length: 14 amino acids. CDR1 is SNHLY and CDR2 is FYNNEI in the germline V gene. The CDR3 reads CATISPGAGNEQFF. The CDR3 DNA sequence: TGTGCCACCATTTCTCCGGGAGCGGGGAATGAGCAGTTCTTC.

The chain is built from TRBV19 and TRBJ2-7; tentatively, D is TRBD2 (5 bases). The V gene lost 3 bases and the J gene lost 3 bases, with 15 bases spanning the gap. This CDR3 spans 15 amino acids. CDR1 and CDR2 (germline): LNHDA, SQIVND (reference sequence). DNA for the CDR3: TGTGCCAGTAGTATGAACTCGGGAACCTTCTACGAGCAGTACTTC. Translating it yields CASSMNSGTFYEQYF.

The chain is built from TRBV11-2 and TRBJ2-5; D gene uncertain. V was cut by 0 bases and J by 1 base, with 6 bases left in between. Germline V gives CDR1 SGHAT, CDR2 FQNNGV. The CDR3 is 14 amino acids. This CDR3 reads CASSLERSQETQYF. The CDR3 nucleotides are TGTGCCAGCAGCTTAGAGAGGTCCCAAGAGACCCAGTACTTC.

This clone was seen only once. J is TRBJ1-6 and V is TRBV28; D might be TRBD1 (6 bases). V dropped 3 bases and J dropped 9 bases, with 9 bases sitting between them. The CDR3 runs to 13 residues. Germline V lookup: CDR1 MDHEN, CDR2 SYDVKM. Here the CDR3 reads CASSFQGRSPLHF. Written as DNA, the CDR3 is TGTGCCAGCAGTTTCCAGGGGCGTTCACCCCTCCACTTT.

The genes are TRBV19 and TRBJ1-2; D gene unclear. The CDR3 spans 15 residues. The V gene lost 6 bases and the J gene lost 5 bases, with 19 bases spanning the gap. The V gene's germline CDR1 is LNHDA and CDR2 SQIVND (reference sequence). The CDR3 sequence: CASSPGIGLRYGYTF. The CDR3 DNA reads TGTGCCAGTAGCCCGGGTATAGGGTTGAGGTATGGCTACACCTTC.

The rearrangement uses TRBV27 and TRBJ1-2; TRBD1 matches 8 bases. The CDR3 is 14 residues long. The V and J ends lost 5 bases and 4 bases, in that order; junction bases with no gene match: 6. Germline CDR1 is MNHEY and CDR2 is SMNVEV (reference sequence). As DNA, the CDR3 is TGTGCCAGCAGTCCCGGACAGGGTCCCTATGGCTACACCTTC. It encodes CASSPGQGPYGYTF.

The CDR3 DNA reads TGTGCCTGGAATGCTAATGGGGCTAAAAACATTCAGTACTTC. It is translated as CAWNANGAKNIQYF. The chain couples TRBV30 to TRBJ2-4; TRBD1 might be the D (5 bases). V lost 4 bases, J lost 4 bases, and 14 bases lay in between. The V gene's germline CDR1 is GTSNPN and CDR2 SVGIG (reference sequence). There are 14 residues in the CDR3.

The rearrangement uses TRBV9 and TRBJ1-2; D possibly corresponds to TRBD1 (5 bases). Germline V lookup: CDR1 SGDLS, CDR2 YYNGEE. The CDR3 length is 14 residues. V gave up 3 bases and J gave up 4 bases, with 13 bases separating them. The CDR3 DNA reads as TGTGCCAGCAGCGCCGGGACGTCTGGCTATGGCTACACCTTC. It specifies CASSAGTSGYGYTF.

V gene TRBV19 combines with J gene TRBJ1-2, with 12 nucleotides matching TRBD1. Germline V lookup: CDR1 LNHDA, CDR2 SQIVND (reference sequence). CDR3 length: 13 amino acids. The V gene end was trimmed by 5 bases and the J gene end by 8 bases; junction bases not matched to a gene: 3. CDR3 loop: CASSAGQGAGYTF. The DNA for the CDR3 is TGTGCCAGTAGTGCGGGACAGGGGGCCGGCTACACCTTC. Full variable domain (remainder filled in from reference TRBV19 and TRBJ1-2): DGGITQSPKYLFRKEGQNVTLSCEQNLNHDAMYWYRQDPGQGLRLIYYSQIVNDFQKGDIAEGYSVSREKKESFPLTVTSAQKNPTAFYLCASSAGQGAGYTFGSGTRLTVV.